This T cell receptor (beta chain) originates from a study of CD8 T cell repertoires and HIV-1 epitope variants. Study-level background: Autologous T cell-negative cells served as antigen-presenting cells in equal numbers. The study, taken as a whole, reports: Nef KF9 drew about five clonotypes and HW9 one, without TAALDMSHF responses.

To note about this clone: What it recognizes is unknown.

Libraries were prepared by immunoSEQ multiplex PCR; TCRdb keeps only in-frame clonotypes and omits some of them. In the table there are several thousand clones, roughly 67% of which are singletons. This CDR3 comprises 14 residues. J gave up 2 bases and V 4 bases, and 2 bases lay outside the gene matches. Germline CDR1 reads SNHLY; CDR2 reads FYNNEI. Sample: cultured CD8+ T cells derived from PBMCs. The chain combines TRBV2 with TRBJ2-3; 8 positions match TRBD2. This receptor was taken from a male donor with HIV. CDR3 nucleotides: TGTGCCAGCAGTGCAGCGGGGGCCACAGATACGCAGTATTTT. Translated, it gives CASSAAGATDTQYF. The complete variable domain, with remaining parts taken from reference TRBV2 and TRBJ2-3, reads EPEVTQTPSHQVTQMGQEVILRCVPISNHLYFYWYRQILGQKVEFLVSFYNNEISEKSEIFDDQFSVERPDGSNFTLKIRSTKLEDSAMYFCASSAAGATDTQYFGPGTRLTVL.